This T cell receptor beta chain was obtained from a study of shared clonotypes between healthy human individuals. Study at large: Every donor yielded three CD4 naive, three CD4 memory, two CD8 naive and one CD8 memory plate. Findings and caveats of the study: Estimated clonotype richness was generally higher in naive than memory subsets. Donor clonotype sharing was expected to depend on sequencing depth.

Comment on this clone: The antigen is undetermined.

The CDR3 runs 15 residues. The V gene's germline CDR1 is SGHNT and CDR2 YYREEE (reference sequence). J gave up 0 bases and V 4 bases, and 7 bases lay outside the gene matches. Profiled with immunoSEQ multiplex PCR; TCRdb holds only in-frame clones, not every one. The data hold millions of clones, with approximately 94% observed a single time. Terminally differentiated effector memory CD45RA+ cells were left out of the naive CD8 fraction, which was CD45RO-negative and positively selected for CCR7. The donors, healthy adults who were HIV-negative, had experienced no recent acute infections or vaccinations.

This TCR came from a man younger than 30 in good health. Some clones in this sample may be carry-over from other donors' samples. Material for sequencing was naive CD8+ T cells from PBMCs. This chain joins TRBV5-4 and TRBJ2-7; 7 nucleotides match TRBD2. This CDR3 is CASSSGAGSSYEQYF. The CDR3, as DNA: TGTGCCAGCAGCAGCGGGGCGGGTAGCTCCTACGAGCAGTACTTC. The entire variable domain, with the rest obtained from reference TRBV5-4 and TRBJ2-7, is as follows: ETGVTQSPTHLIKTRGQQVTLRCSSQSGHNTVSWYQQALGQGPQFIFQYYREEENGRGNFPPRFSGLQFPNYSSELNVNALELDDSALYLCASSSGAGSSYEQYFGPGTRLTVT.